What follows are 29 T cell receptor beta chains derived from one specimen sequenced in a study of blood T cell repertoires in COVID-19 (dated by TCRdb to the early 2020s). Library generation was performed with the immunoSEQ multiplex PCR assay. TCRdb mirrors the immuneACCESS table, restricted to in-frame sequences. Some clones are absent from its copies; in checked studies, under half trace to an unresolved V gene, and the reason for the others is unknown. Here the sample has about 310,000 clones; 80% to 90% occur a single time. The biggest ten clones account for around 8% of the sample. The sample was peripheral blood. These TCRs come from a woman aged 45 to 65 who had recovered from COVID-19.

The chain carries TRBV6-5 and TRBJ1-5; 8 nucleotides match TRBD1. This CDR3 has 13 residues. Germline loops: CDR1 MNHEY, CDR2 SVGAGI. The ends lost 8 bases at V and 4 bases at J; junction bases unmatched: 4. CDR3 bases: TGTGCCAGCGGACAGGGCGTTAATCAGCCCCAGCATTTT. Protein sequence: CASGQGVNQPQHF.

The chain carries TRBV30 and TRBJ2-7; D is possibly TRBD2 (7 bases). Trimming removed 2 bases from V and 7 bases from J, with 12 bases in between. The CDR3 has 12 residues. CDR1 and CDR2 from the germline V gene are GTSNPN and SVGIG (reference sequence). The CDR3 loop reads CAWSLRGGEQYF. CDR3 nucleotide sequence: TGTGCCTGGAGTCTAAGGGGGGGAGAGCAGTACTTC.

The gene calls are TRBV25-1 and TRBJ1-3; D remains unclear. CDR3 length: 17 amino acids. The V end lost 2 bases, the J end lost 0 bases, and 14 bases lay between the germline ends. In germline, CDR1 is MGHDK, CDR2 SYGVNS. The CDR3 region is CASSELMGGSSGNTIYF. The CDR3 nucleotides read TGTGCCAGCAGTGAACTGATGGGCGGGAGCTCTGGAAACACCATATATTTT. The whole variable domain, remainder taken from reference TRBV25-1 and TRBJ1-3, is EADIYQTPRYLVIGTGKKITLECSQTMGHDKMYWYQQDPGMELHLIHYSYGVNSTEKGDLSSESTVSRIRTEHFPLTLESARPSHTSQYLCASSELMGGSSGNTIYFGEGSWLTVV.

This chain connects TRBV6-2 or TRBV6-3 to TRBJ1-5; no reliable D call. The CDR3 runs to 14 residues. The ends were cut back, 4 bases at V and 0 bases at J, with 7 bases in the middle. The V gene's germline CDR1 is MNHEY and CDR2 SVGEGT. CDR3 residues: CASSWAASNQPQHF. The CDR3 DNA reads TGTGCCAGCAGTTGGGCCGCTAGCAATCAGCCCCAGCATTTT.

The gene calls are TRBV5-1 and TRBJ2-1; D perhaps matches TRBD2 (5 bases). The CDR3 contains 12 residues. Germline V lookup: CDR1 SGHRS, CDR2 YFSETQ. Trimming stripped 2 bases from V and 8 bases from J, with 8 bases between. The CDR3 loop is CASSFPGDEQFF. For the CDR3, the DNA is TGCGCCAGCAGCTTTCCCGGGGATGAGCAGTTCTTC.

This sequence joins TRBV5-6 and TRBJ1-2; D is undetermined. Trimming took off 0 bases at V and 6 bases at J, with 9 bases between the two ends. The germline gives CDR1 SGHDT, CDR2 YYEEEE. The CDR3 loop spans 13 amino acids. DNA for the CDR3: TGTGCCAGCAGCTTGGGTTTCGGGAATGGCTACACCTTC. Its translation is CASSLGFGNGYTF.

This clone was seen once. This chain uses TRBV19 with TRBJ1-2, with D unclear. The length of the CDR3 is 14 residues. The germline V and J ends were trimmed by 1 base and 8 bases, with 14 bases remaining between them. In germline, CDR1 is LNHDA, CDR2 SQIVND (reference sequence). CDR3 loop: CASSIGRRPSGYTF. The CDR3 region has the DNA TGTGCCAGTAGTATAGGCCGCAGGCCGTCCGGCTACACCTTC.

The chain recombines TRBV7-6 with TRBJ1-2; TRBD1 aligns across 7 bases. Germline values: CDR1 SGHVS, CDR2 FNYEAQ. This CDR3 is built from 14 residues. Trimming took 1 base from V and 4 from J; bases not matched to a gene: 3. The CDR3 region is CASSLGQGGYGYTF. CDR3 in DNA: TGTGCCAGCAGCTTAGGACAGGGAGGCTATGGCTACACCTTC.

This sequence joins TRBV5-8 and TRBJ2-3, with D uncertain. Trimming shortened V by 0 bases and J by 0 bases, and 14 bases separated the two germline ends. The CDR3 sequence is 17 residues long. The germline gives CDR1 SGHTS, CDR2 YDEGEE. The CDR3 protein is CASSLVLDFTSTDTQYF. In DNA, the CDR3 is TGTGCCAGCAGCTTGGTCCTTGACTTTACTAGCACAGATACGCAGTATTTT.

The CDR3 DNA is TGTGCCAGCAGCTTAGTGGGTCTTAGGACAGGAAATGAAAAACTGTTTTTT. This encodes CASSLVGLRTGNEKLFF. V gene TRBV7-8 combines with J gene TRBJ1-4; 7 bases line up with TRBD1. Looked up from germline, CDR1 is SGHVS and CDR2 is FQNEAQ. The CDR3 totals 17 residues. The V segment lost 1 base and the J segment 5 bases; nucleotides outside the gene matches: 10.

The genes are TRBV30 and TRBJ1-2; D is ambiguous. The germline V gene encodes CDR1 GTSNPN and CDR2 SVGIG (reference sequence). The CDR3 runs 13 residues. Trimming shortened V by 0 bases and J by 0 bases, and 5 bases separated the two germline ends. The CDR3 here is CAWSVRANYGYTF. The CDR3 DNA sequence: TGTGCCTGGAGTGTACGGGCTAACTATGGCTACACCTTC.

The rearrangement joins TRBV28 to TRBJ2-3; no reliable D call. Per the germline V gene, CDR1 is MDHEN and CDR2 is SYDVKM. V lost 5 bases, J lost 6 bases, and 12 bases lay in between. CDR3 length: 13 amino acids. The CDR3 nucleotides are TGTGCCAGCAGTCTCAGCGAGCCGGATACGCAGTATTTT. As protein: CASSLSEPDTQYF. The full variable domain, with the rest looked up from reference TRBV28 and TRBJ2-3, is DVKVTQSSRYLVKRTGEKVFLECVQDMDHENMFWYRQDPGLGLRLIYFSYDVKMKEKGDIPEGYSVSREKKERFSLILESASTNQTSMYLCASSLSEPDTQYFGPGTRLTVL.

The chain employs TRBV7-3 and TRBJ2-1; 7 bases map to TRBD2. The ends lost 6 bases at V and 3 bases at J; junction bases unmatched: 8. This CDR3 spans 15 amino acids. Germline CDR1 reads SGHTA; CDR2 reads FQGTGA. The CDR3 sequence is CASSQAGTNYNEQFF. For the CDR3, the DNA is TGTGCCAGCAGTCAAGCCGGGACTAACTACAATGAGCAGTTCTTC.

V gene TRBV12-3 or TRBV12-4 combines with J gene TRBJ2-2; D unresolved. V lost 6 bases and J lost 9, with 11 bases in between. The CDR3 extends over 12 amino acids. The CDR3 is CASSPSVRELFF. Here the CDR3 DNA reads TGTGCCAGCAGCCCTTCTGTCCGGGAGCTGTTTTTT.

The genes are TRBV7-2 and TRBJ2-7, with 10 positions matching TRBD1. Germline V gene data show CDR1 as SGHTA and CDR2 as FQGNSA. This CDR3 contains 16 residues. After removal of 0 bases from V and 2 bases from J, the junction contained 4 bases not matched to a gene. The CDR3: CASSLALGTGAYEQYF. CDR3 nucleotide sequence: TGTGCCAGCAGCTTAGCGCTTGGGACAGGGGCCTACGAGCAGTACTTC.

The chain recombines TRBV29-1 with TRBJ2-6, with D possibly being TRBD1 (6 bases). CDR1 and CDR2 (germline): SQVTM, ANQGSEA. The CDR3 is made up of 16 amino acids. With 4 bases removed from V and 0 bases from J, the gap between germline ends came to 13 bases. Written as DNA, the CDR3 is TGCAGCGTTGCTCAGGGGCCGAGCTCTGGGGCCAACGTCCTGACTTTC. Amino acids: CSVAQGPSSGANVLTF.

The rearrangement joins TRBV30 to TRBJ1-4, with TRBD1 identical over 8 bases. Germline V gene lookup returns CDR1 GTSNPN and CDR2 SVGIG (reference sequence). The CDR3 is 14 amino acids. V shed 5 bases, J shed 6 bases, and the junction held 8 bases outside the gene matches. The CDR3 coding sequence is TGTGCCTGGTCCGAACAGGGGGGTGATGAAAAACTGTTTTTT. Translating gives CAWSEQGGDEKLFF.

The chain links TRBV5-1 to TRBJ2-5, with D tentatively TRBD1 (5 bases). CDR3 length: 15 residues. Deletions cut 2 bases from V and 1 base from J, with 12 bases between. Germline V lookup: CDR1 SGHRS, CDR2 YFSETQ. The chain's CDR3 is CASSLVVGVQETQYF. CDR3 bases: TGCGCCAGCAGCTTAGTCGTAGGGGTCCAAGAGACCCAGTACTTC.

This chain links TRBV9 with TRBJ1-1, with D tentatively TRBD1 (5 bases). The CDR3 spans 17 residues. V lost 0 bases to trimming and J lost 3 bases, with 18 bases between them. Per the germline V gene, CDR1 is SGDLS and CDR2 is YYNGEE. CDR3 sequence: CASSVGRYGGKDTEAFF. The CDR3 bases are TGTGCCAGCAGCGTAGGACGGTACGGGGGAAAAGACACTGAAGCTTTCTTT.

The chain uses TRBV7-2 and TRBJ2-2; the match to TRBD2 covers 16 bases. With V trimmed by 3 bases and J by 4 bases, 8 bases remained unmatched. This CDR3 has 19 amino acids. From germline, CDR1 is SGHTA and CDR2 FQGNSA. CDR3 nucleotides: TGTGCCAGCAGCTTGAGACGAGGGACTAGCGGGGGGGCCACCGGGGAGCTGTTTTTT. This codes for CASSLRRGTSGGATGELFF.

The V and J genes are TRBV4-3 and TRBJ1-4; no firm D call. CDR1 is LGHNA and CDR2 is YSLEER in the germline V gene. The CDR3 is 13 residues long. The V gene lost 2 bases and the J gene lost 8 bases, with 9 bases spanning the gap. The CDR3 reads CASSQPGREKLFF. In DNA form, the CDR3 reads TGCGCCAGCAGCCAACCGGGTAGGGAAAAACTGTTTTTT.

The rearrangement joins TRBV24-1 to TRBJ1-1, with TRBD1 matching over 7 bases. Per the germline V gene, CDR1 is KGHDR and CDR2 is SFDVKD. The CDR3 loop spans 13 amino acids. With 9 bases clipped from V and 1 base from J, the junction kept 4 bases outside the gene matches. The CDR3 loop is CATSGDRNTEAFF. The CDR3 nucleotides are TGTGCCACCTCCGGGGACAGGAACACTGAAGCTTTCTTT.

This sequence joins TRBV19 and TRBJ2-2, with 7 positions matching TRBD2. This CDR3 has 15 amino acids. The germline V gene has CDR1 LNHDA and CDR2 SQIVND (reference sequence). The trim removed 7 bases at V and 4 bases at J, leaving 9 bases unmatched. In nucleotides, the CDR3 is TGTGCCAGTAAGAGGGGAGGGTACAGCACCGGGGAGCTGTTTTTT. The encoded protein is CASKRGGYSTGELFF. The variable domain in full, completed from reference TRBV19 and TRBJ2-2, reads DGGITQSPKYLFRKEGQNVTLSCEQNLNHDAMYWYRQDPGQGLRLIYYSQIVNDFQKGDIAEGYSVSREKKESFPLTVTSAQKNPTAFYLCASKRGGYSTGELFFGEGSRLTVL.

The CDR3 DNA reads as TGCGCCACCAGACTAGCGGGGGGGCCCCCTGGGAATGAGCAGTTCTTC. It codes for CATRLAGGPPGNEQFF. The rearrangement links TRBV10-2 to TRBJ2-1; 14 nucleotides agree with TRBD2. There are 16 residues in the CDR3. Looked up from germline, CDR1 is WSHSY and CDR2 is SAAADI. The V gene end was trimmed by 10 bases and the J gene end by 7 bases; junction bases not matched to a gene: 12.

The chain uses TRBV24-1 and TRBJ2-7, with 7 bases matching TRBD1. The CDR3 has 14 amino acids. The ends lost 4 bases at V and 5 bases at J; junction bases unmatched: 7. Germline CDR1 reads KGHDR; CDR2 reads SFDVKD. The CDR3, as DNA: TGTGCCACCAGTGACACGAAGACAGGGAACGAGCAGTACTTC. Protein sequence: CATSDTKTGNEQYF.

The chain combines TRBV5-1 with TRBJ2-1, with 13 positions matching TRBD2. This CDR3 contains 14 residues. Looked up from germline, CDR1 is SGHRS and CDR2 is YFSETQ. V shed 3 bases, J shed 12 bases, and the junction held 6 bases outside the gene matches. This CDR3 reads CASSSTSGGAVQFF. The CDR3 nucleotides read TGCGCCAGCAGCTCAACTAGCGGGGGGGCGGTGCAGTTCTTC.

This chain connects TRBV5-5 to TRBJ1-4; D possibly corresponds to TRBD1 (6 bases). Germline CDR1 SGHKS, CDR2 YYEKEE (reference sequence). The CDR3 totals 16 residues. The germline V and J ends were trimmed by 4 bases and 0 bases, with 13 bases remaining between them. CDR3 in DNA: TGTGCCAGCAGCCGAGGACAGCCTCCAACTAATGAAAAACTGTTTTTT. It encodes CASSRGQPPTNEKLFF. Variable domain in full (rest from reference TRBV5-5 and TRBJ1-4): DAGVTQSPTHLIKTRGQQVTLRCSPISGHKSVSWYQQVLGQGPQFIFQYYEKEERGRGNFPDRFSARQFPNYSSELNVNALLLGDSALYLCASSRGQPPTNEKLFFGSGTQLSVL.

The gene calls are TRBV27 and TRBJ2-7; D may be TRBD2 (6 bases). The CDR3 is made up of 14 amino acids. The V end was cut by 3 bases, the J end by 9 bases, with 18 bases between. Germline CDR1 MNHEY, CDR2 SMNVEV (reference sequence). CDR3 region: CASSFSSAISRQYF. For the CDR3, the DNA is TGTGCCAGCAGTTTTTCTAGCGCTATATCCCGGCAGTACTTC.

The gene calls are TRBV3-1 (or the pseudogene TRBV3-2) and TRBJ2-5, with D tentatively TRBD1 (6 bases). There are 13 residues in the CDR3. From germline, CDR1 is LGHDT and CDR2 YNNKEL (reference sequence). Trimming took off 5 bases at V and 2 bases at J, with 9 bases between the two ends. The CDR3 is CASSFGQQETQYF. The CDR3 DNA reads as TGTGCCAGCAGCTTCGGACAGCAAGAGACCCAGTACTTC.